Detailed here is one TCR beta chain. This CDR3 has 15 amino acids. Losses at the gene ends were 4 bases for V and 6 bases for J; bases not matched to a gene: 6. Germline lookup yields CDR1 PRHDT and CDR2 FYEKMQ (reference sequence). Isolated RNA was reverse transcribed into cDNA used as the sequencing template. Produced via immunoSEQ multiplex PCR; TCRdb's table is partial and in-frame only. The sample lists 110,000 to 150,000 clones, approximately 60% seen once, with roughly a third in the top ten. The sample originates from a study of CD8+ T cells in alopecia areata. The sample taken for sequencing was CD8+ T cells sorted from blood. This TCR came from a human donor in good health. This chain joins TRBV13 and TRBJ2-1, with 10 bases identical to TRBD2. The CDR3 reads CASSYLSGRGNEQFF. CDR3 nucleotides: TGTGCCAGCAGCTACCTCAGCGGGAGGGGCAATGAGCAGTTCTTC.